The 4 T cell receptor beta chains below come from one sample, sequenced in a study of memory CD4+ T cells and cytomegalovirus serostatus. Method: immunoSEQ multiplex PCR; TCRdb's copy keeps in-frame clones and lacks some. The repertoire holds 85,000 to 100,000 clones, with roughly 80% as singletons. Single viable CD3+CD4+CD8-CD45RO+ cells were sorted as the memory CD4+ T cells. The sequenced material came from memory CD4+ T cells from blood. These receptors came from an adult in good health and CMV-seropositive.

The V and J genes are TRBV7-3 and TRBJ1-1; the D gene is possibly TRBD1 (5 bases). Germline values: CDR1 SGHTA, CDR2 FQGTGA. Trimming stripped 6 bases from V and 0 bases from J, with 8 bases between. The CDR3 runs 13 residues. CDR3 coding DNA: TGTGCCAGCAGGCGGGGCCTGAACACTGAAGCTTTCTTT. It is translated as CASRRGLNTEAFF.

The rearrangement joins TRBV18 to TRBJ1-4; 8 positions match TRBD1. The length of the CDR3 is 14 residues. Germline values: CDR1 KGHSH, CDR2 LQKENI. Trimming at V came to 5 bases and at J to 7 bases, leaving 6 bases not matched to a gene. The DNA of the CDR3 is TGTGCCAGCTCAGACGGGACAGGTGGTGAAAAACTGTTTTTT. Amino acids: CASSDGTGGEKLFF.

In DNA, the CDR3 is TGTGCCAGCAGCCCACTATCCGGCGGGCTAACAAATGAGCAGTTCTTC. This gives the protein CASSPLSGGLTNEQFF. The V call is TRBV28, the J call TRBJ2-1; maybe TRBD2 (5 bases). Looked up from germline, CDR1 is MDHEN and CDR2 is SYDVKM. Between the trimmed V and J ends, which lost 6 bases and 7 bases, there was a span of 22 bases. This CDR3 has 16 residues.

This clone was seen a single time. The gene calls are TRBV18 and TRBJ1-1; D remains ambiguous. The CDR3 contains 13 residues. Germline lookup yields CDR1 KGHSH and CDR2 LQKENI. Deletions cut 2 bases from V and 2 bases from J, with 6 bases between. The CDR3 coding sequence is TGTGCCAGCTCACCAGGGTCCAACACTGAAGCTTTCTTT. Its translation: CASSPGSNTEAFF.